This T cell receptor (beta chain) was obtained from a study of blood T cell repertoires in COVID-19. From germline, CDR1 is MNHEY and CDR2 SVGEGT. Between the trimmed V and J ends, which lost 2 bases and 0 bases, there was a span of 14 bases. The CDR3 totals 16 residues. Measured with immunoSEQ multiplex PCR; TCRdb has only the in-frame clones, and not every one. The repertoire has 150,000 to 200,000 clones, 85% to 90% of them found once; the top ten carry about 6.5%. Material: peripheral blood. The rearrangement uses TRBV6-2 or TRBV6-3 and TRBJ2-7, with D unresolved. This TCR was recovered from a woman at least 80 years old in a cohort sampled during active or convalescent COVID-19. CDR3: CASSYTTPRFSYEQYF. In DNA, the CDR3 is TGTGCCAGCAGTTACACGACCCCGAGGTTCTCCTACGAGCAGTACTTC.